The 27 T cell receptor beta chains presented below share a single source sample, sequenced in a study of CD8 T cells in Susac syndrome (dated by TCRdb to the late 2010s). Receptor amplification or capture employed the immunoSEQ multiplex PCR assay. RNA was extracted using the RNeasy kit, and about 0.45 to 1 ug of the RNA was reverse transcribed with random hexamers. TCRdb reprocessed the public reads (quality trimming at Q25 with fastp, clone calling with MiXCR) and kept in-frame beta chains. Entries are consolidated by CDR3 protein sequence, retaining the most common genes and DNA. Across this sample there are roughly 190,000 distinct CDR3 sequences, with about 95% seen only once. Jointly, the top ten make up over 0.08% of the sample. Sequencing was done on a sample of CD4+ T cells from PBMCs. The receptors were gathered from a human donor in good health.

This chain links TRBV9 with TRBJ2-1, with 13 bases matching TRBD2. With 3 bases clipped from V and 14 bases from J, the junction kept 5 bases outside the gene matches. The CDR3 runs 13 residues. In germline, CDR1 is SGDLS, CDR2 YYNGEE. In DNA form, the CDR3 reads TGTGCCAGCAGCGGGACTAGCGGGAGCCGAGAGTTCTTC. It encodes CASSGTSGSREFF.

V is TRBV30 and J is TRBJ1-1, with D unresolved. V shed 2 bases and J shed 5 bases, with 18 bases lying between them. The length of the CDR3 is 15 residues. Germline-derived CDR1 and CDR2 are GTSNPN and SVGIG (reference sequence). CDR3 in DNA: TGTGCCTGGAGTTTCGACACCCTTAAGCGGACTGAAGCTTTCTTT. Protein product: CAWSFDTLKRTEAFF.

The J gene is TRBJ1-1, the V gene TRBV7-9; 7 bases fit TRBD1. Losses at the gene ends were 4 bases for V and 0 bases for J; bases not matched to a gene: 5. The V gene's germline CDR1 is SEHNR and CDR2 FQNEAQ (reference sequence). There are 15 residues in the CDR3. CDR3 DNA: TGTGCCAGCAGCTCAGCCGGGACAGTGAACACTGAAGCTTTCTTT. Translating gives CASSSAGTVNTEAFF. The full variable domain, in which reference TRBV7-9 and TRBJ1-1 provide the parts outside the CDR3, is DTGVSQNPRHKITKRGQNVTFRCDPISEHNRLYWYRQTLGQGPEFLTYFQNEAQLEKSRLLSDRFSAERPKGSFSTLEIQRTEQGDSAMYLCASSSAGTVNTEAFFGQGTRLTVV.

The rearrangement uses TRBV24-1 and TRBJ1-2; D is uncertain. The CDR3 sequence is 11 residues long. Germline values: CDR1 KGHDR, CDR2 SFDVKD. Trimming shortened V by 9 bases and J by 5 bases, and 9 bases separated the two germline ends. CDR3 sequence (DNA): TGTGCCACCGAAGACTTATATGGCTACACCTTC. Its protein product is CATEDLYGYTF.

This clonotype was recorded only once. This chain uses TRBV20-1 with TRBJ1-2, with D hard to call. Trimming took off 7 bases at V and 7 bases at J, with 10 bases between the two ends. The CDR3 contains 10 residues. Germline lookup yields CDR1 DFQATT and CDR2 SNEGSKA (reference sequence). DNA of the CDR3: TGCAGTGTCCCCGTTATTGGCTACACCTTC. Its translation is CSVPVIGYTF.

The rearrangement joins TRBV9 to TRBJ1-3; tentatively, D is TRBD1 (6 bases). The ends were cut back, 0 bases at V and 0 bases at J, with 7 bases in the middle. This CDR3 is built from 15 residues. Germline-derived CDR1 and CDR2 are SGDLS and YYNGEE. CDR3 sequence reads: CASSVGQVSGNTIYF. The CDR3 DNA is TGTGCCAGCAGCGTAGGACAGGTCTCTGGAAACACCATATATTTT.

The J gene is TRBJ2-2, the V gene TRBV27; a weak D match, TRBD2 (6 bases). Germline CDR1 is MNHEY and CDR2 is SMNVEV (reference sequence). Trimming left V 8 bases short and J 4 bases short, with 14 bases between. The CDR3 runs 14 residues. Here the CDR3 reads CASRGGAFTGELFF. The CDR3 nucleotides read TGTGCCAGCCGCGGAGGGGCGTTCACCGGGGAGCTGTTTTTT.

V is TRBV15 and J is TRBJ2-1, with TRBD1 matching 9 bases. This CDR3 comprises 15 residues. Trimming took 5 bases from V and 6 from J; bases not matched to a gene: 8. Germline V lookup: CDR1 LNHNV, CDR2 YYDKDF (reference sequence). This CDR3 reads CATSGRTGAINEQFF. The CDR3 bases are TGTGCCACCAGCGGAAGGACAGGGGCCATCAATGAGCAGTTCTTC.

The chain carries TRBV20-1 and TRBJ2-7; 15 bases match TRBD2. The CDR3 is 14 amino acids. V lost 3 bases, J lost 6 bases, and 3 bases stayed unmatched. Germline assignment: CDR1 DFQATT and CDR2 SNEGSKA (reference sequence). CDR3 nucleotide sequence: TGCAGTGCTAGCGGACTAGCGGGAGGGTTCGAGCAGTACTTC. It codes for CSASGLAGGFEQYF.

V usage is TRBV20-1 and J usage is TRBJ2-1; 11 nucleotides agree with TRBD2. With 5 bases clipped from V and 1 base from J, the junction kept 4 bases outside the gene matches. In germline, CDR1 is DFQATT, CDR2 SNEGSKA (reference sequence). CDR3 length: 15 residues. CDR3 residues: CSAPRTSGSYNEQFF. For the CDR3, the DNA is TGCAGTGCTCCCCGGACTAGCGGGTCCTACAATGAGCAGTTCTTC.

The chain recombines TRBV7-2 with TRBJ2-5, with 8 bases identical to TRBD2. This CDR3 has 15 residues. The trim removed 4 bases at V and 2 bases at J, leaving 6 bases unmatched. The germline V gene encodes CDR1 SGHTA and CDR2 FQGNSA. CDR3 loop: CASSWSGGLQETQYF. CDR3 in DNA: TGTGCCAGCAGCTGGAGCGGGGGACTTCAAGAGACCCAGTACTTC.

The chain recombines TRBV5-4 with TRBJ2-7; D is uncertain. Trimming removed 0 bases from V and 0 bases from J, with 10 bases in between. The CDR3 extends over 15 amino acids. Germline CDR1 reads SGHNT; CDR2 reads YYREEE (reference sequence). The CDR3 DNA is TGTGCCAGCAGCTTGGAAGGGTGGAGCTCCTACGAGCAGTACTTC. Translated: CASSLEGWSSYEQYF.

This rearrangement joins TRBV12-3 or TRBV12-4 to TRBJ2-1; TRBD2 agrees at 10 bases. Trimming took 9 bases from V and 4 from J; bases not matched to a gene: 12. The CDR3 has 16 residues. The CDR3: CASGTSGNPPYNEQFF. CDR3 bases: TGTGCCAGTGGAACTAGCGGGAATCCACCTTACAATGAGCAGTTCTTC.

V is TRBV18 and J is TRBJ2-7; unclear D gene. The germline V gene has CDR1 KGHSH and CDR2 LQKENI. V lost 2 bases to trimming and J lost 3 bases, with 8 bases between them. The CDR3 is 13 amino acids. The CDR3 is CASSPTINYEQYF. The CDR3 DNA follows: TGTGCCAGCTCACCAACGATCAACTACGAGCAGTACTTC.

The chain links TRBV14 to TRBJ2-7; 10 positions match TRBD2. J was trimmed by 2 bases and V by 3 bases; bases with no gene match: 10. CDR1 and CDR2 from the germline V gene are SGHDN and FVKESK. CDR3 size: 17 residues. The CDR3 DNA is TGTGCCAGCAGCCATTATCCTAGCGGGGGAAGACCCTACGAGCAGTACTTC. It specifies CASSHYPSGGRPYEQYF.

The chain combines TRBV4-2 with TRBJ2-1; 14 nucleotides align to TRBD2. Germline V lookup: CDR1 LGHNA, CDR2 YNFKEQ. CDR3 size: 16 residues. V lost 9 bases, J lost 5 bases, and 9 bases stayed unmatched. CDR3 sequence reads: CASTSGTSGGNNEQFF. The CDR3, as DNA: TGTGCCAGTACGTCCGGGACTAGCGGGGGTAACAATGAGCAGTTCTTC.

This clonotype was seen a few times. This chain connects TRBV27 to TRBJ2-7; the match to TRBD1 covers 9 bases. This CDR3 region has 14 residues. Germline lookup yields CDR1 MNHEY and CDR2 SMNVEV (reference sequence). The ends lost 3 bases at V and 3 bases at J; junction bases unmatched: 3. CDR3 nucleotides: TGTGCCAGCAGTTTGTCGGACAGGGGCTACGAGCAGTACTTC. Protein: CASSLSDRGYEQYF.

The chain links TRBV7-2 to TRBJ2-7; no firm D call. V was clipped by 2 bases and J by 2 bases, with 16 bases between them. This CDR3 has 16 residues. Germline CDR1 SGHTA, CDR2 FQGNSA. The CDR3 reads CASSLISSLLAYEQYF. CDR3 nucleotides: TGTGCCAGCAGCTTAATCTCCTCACTTCTCGCCTACGAGCAGTACTTC. The full variable domain, its missing parts supplied by reference TRBV7-2 and TRBJ2-7, is GAGVSQSPSNKVTEKGKDVELRCDPISGHTALYWYRQSLGQGLEFLIYFQGNSAPDKSGLPSDRFSAERTGGSVSTLTIQRTQQEDSAVYLCASSLISSLLAYEQYFGPGTRLTVT.

This chain joins TRBV30 and TRBJ1-4; D may be TRBD1 (6 bases). CDR3 length equals 14 residues. Germline V lookup: CDR1 GTSNPN, CDR2 SVGIG (reference sequence). V shed 5 bases and J shed 2 bases, with 12 bases lying between them. The CDR3 region is CAWSTGWTNEKLFF. The CDR3 DNA reads as TGTGCCTGGTCAACAGGGTGGACTAATGAAAAACTGTTTTTT.

The chain combines TRBV14 with TRBJ2-5, with D hard to call. V gave up 0 bases and J gave up 14 bases, with 16 bases separating them. The V gene's germline CDR1 is SGHDN and CDR2 FVKESK. The CDR3 totals 13 residues. This CDR3 is CASSQDRTSRRYF. For the CDR3, the DNA is TGTGCCAGCAGCCAAGACAGGACCTCGCGCCGATACTTC.

The gene calls are TRBV5-1 and TRBJ2-7; D possibly corresponds to TRBD2 (5 bases). This CDR3 has 13 residues. Germline loops: CDR1 SGHRS, CDR2 YFSETQ. V was clipped by 3 bases and J by 1 base, with 8 bases between them. CDR3 bases: TGCGCCAGCAGCTCCACTAGTTCCTACGAGCAGTACTTC. Translating gives CASSSTSSYEQYF.

The V call is TRBV12-3 or TRBV12-4, the J call TRBJ1-2; maybe TRBD1 (6 bases). The length of the CDR3 is 13 residues. V was trimmed by 3 bases and J by 7 bases, leaving 12 bases between them. The chain's CDR3 is CASSLGTLGGYTF. For the CDR3, the DNA is TGTGCCAGCAGTTTGGGGACATTAGGTGGCTACACCTTC.

In its sample, this clonotype was seen once. The chain is built from TRBV7-9 and TRBJ2-3; 10 positions match TRBD2. After removal of 5 bases from V and 2 bases from J, the junction contained 10 bases not matched to a gene. Per the germline V gene, CDR1 is SEHNR and CDR2 is FQNEAQ (reference sequence). The CDR3 totals 17 residues. CDR3 sequence reads: CASSPDFSGRNTDTQYF. DNA for the CDR3: TGTGCCAGCAGCCCAGATTTTAGCGGGAGGAACACAGATACGCAGTATTTT.

This clonotype appeared a single time. V is TRBV29-1 and J is TRBJ2-7; D uncertain. Germline-derived CDR1 and CDR2 are SQVTM and ANQGSEA. The CDR3 loop spans 12 amino acids. V lost 4 bases and J 1 base, leaving 8 bases between the germline ends. Here the CDR3 DNA reads TGCAGCGTTGCCCAGAATTCCTACGAGCAGTACTTC. It yields the protein CSVAQNSYEQYF.

The rearrangement uses TRBV30 and TRBJ1-1; no firm D call. Germline V lookup: CDR1 GTSNPN, CDR2 SVGIG (reference sequence). Trimming took 3 bases from V and 1 from J, leaving 9 bases between them. This CDR3 is built from 13 residues. CDR3 nucleotide sequence: TGTGCCTGGAGGCTCATAAAGAACACTGAAGCTTTCTTT. Encoded protein: CAWRLIKNTEAFF.

The chain recombines TRBV29-1 with TRBJ2-7; 10 bases map to TRBD1. The CDR3 is 15 amino acids. Germline CDR1 is SQVTM and CDR2 is ANQGSEA. V dropped 6 bases and J dropped 7; count of bases not matched to a gene: 15. The CDR3 loop reads CSVSTPGTGAGEQYF. The CDR3 nucleotides read TGCAGCGTCTCCACTCCCGGGACAGGGGCAGGGGAGCAGTACTTC.

This chain connects TRBV28 to TRBJ2-2, with 9 bases aligning to TRBD1. This CDR3 spans 15 amino acids. V shed 7 bases and J 7 bases; nucleotides not matched to a gene: 10. Germline CDR1 is MDHEN and CDR2 is SYDVKM. CDR3 region: CASIPGQGFSGELFF. For the CDR3, the DNA is TGTGCCAGCATTCCGGGACAGGGATTCAGCGGGGAGCTGTTTTTT.